One T cell receptor (beta chain) is described in this entry. Under the authors' procedure: From reference gene primer amplification, estimates of nucleated cell counts were derived. TCRdb keeps only in-frame clones here, not all; method: immunoSEQ multiplex PCR. Clone size and the V and J calls come from that table; the DNA yielded D and trimming. The sample contains approximately 84,000 clones, roughly 80% of which appear only once. The entry originates in a study of blood T cell repertoires in COVID-19. In the study overall: Sample material is recorded as cDNA or gDNA derived from T cells, B-cell-depleted T cells, or PBMCs.

The CDR3 length is 16 residues. V was shortened by 3 bases and J by 0 bases, with 14 bases between the two germline ends. Germline CDR1 is LGHDT and CDR2 is YNNKEL (reference sequence). This receptor was obtained from a human donor in a cohort sampled during active COVID-19. The J gene is TRBJ2-5, the V gene TRBV3-1 (or the pseudogene TRBV3-2); D is perhaps TRBD2 (7 bases). The specimen was peripheral blood. The CDR3: CASSHRGRGYQETQYF. The CDR3 nucleotides read TGTGCCAGCAGCCATCGGGGGAGGGGGTACCAAGAGACCCAGTACTTC.